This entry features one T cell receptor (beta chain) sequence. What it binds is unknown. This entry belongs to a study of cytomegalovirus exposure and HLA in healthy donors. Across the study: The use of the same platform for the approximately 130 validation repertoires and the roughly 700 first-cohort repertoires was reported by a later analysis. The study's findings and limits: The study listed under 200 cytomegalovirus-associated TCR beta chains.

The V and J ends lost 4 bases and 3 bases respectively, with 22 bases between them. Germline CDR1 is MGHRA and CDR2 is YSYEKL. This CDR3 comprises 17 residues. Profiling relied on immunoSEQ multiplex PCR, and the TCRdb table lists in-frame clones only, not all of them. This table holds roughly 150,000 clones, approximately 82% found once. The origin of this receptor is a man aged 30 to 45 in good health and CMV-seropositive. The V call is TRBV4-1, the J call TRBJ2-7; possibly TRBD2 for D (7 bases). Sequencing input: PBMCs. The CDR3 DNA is TGCGCCAGCAGCCCGCTTCCCTCTTGGGAGGGGGACTACGAGCAGTACTTC. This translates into CASSPLPSWEGDYEQYF.